The entry below describes one T cell receptor beta chain. Its target is not known. The record originates from a study of shared clonotypes between healthy human individuals. Whole-study context: Every donor yielded three CD4 naive, three CD4 memory, two CD8 naive and one CD8 memory plate.

Per sorted-subset replicate PCR, input was approximately 0.2 ug DNA, representing tens of thousands of T cell genomes. The table came from immunoSEQ multiplex PCR; TCRdb's copy has only in-frame clones and leaves some out. The data contain 550,000 to 700,000 clones, around four fifths of them singletons. Those who donated were healthy HIV-negative adults, with no recent acute infections or vaccinations reported. Trimming shortened V by 3 bases and J by 2 bases, and 16 bases separated the two germline ends. CDR3 size: 16 residues. CDR1 and CDR2 (germline): LNHDA, SQIVND (reference sequence). Findings of the study overall: Sampling covered nothing but blood. Tissue TCR repertoires likely differ from those found in blood.

This chain uses TRBV19 with TRBJ2-5; D not resolved. This TCR was recovered from a woman in her 30s in good health. The sequenced sample was memory CD4+ T cells sorted from blood. Subset reported: CD45RA-negative fraction. The CDR3 here is CASSIGPKAIQETQYF. The CDR3 coding sequence is TGTGCCAGTAGTATTGGTCCCAAAGCGATTCAAGAGACCCAGTACTTC.